The clone carrying this T cell receptor beta chain was recorded many times. Antigen specificity is unknown. The read ends 3 residues before the CDR3 terminus; that terminus is restored from the germline J gene. This entry belongs to a study of T cell clonality in common variable immunodeficiency. Study-level results: In common variable immunodeficiency, TCR beta chains reportedly carried fewer deletions and N-nucleotide insertions.

Germline CDR1 SGHRS, CDR2 YFSETQ. V lost 0 bases and J lost 1; bases outside the gene matches: 5. The CDR3 extends over 16 amino acids. Repertoires were generated with immunoSEQ multiplex PCR, while TCRdb's copy carries only in-frame clones and drops some. Sampling found about 34,000 clones, none seen once. Donors gave about 5 to 8 ml heparinized peripheral whole blood. The TCR sequence derives from a human donor with common variable immunodeficiency. The gene calls are TRBV5-1 and TRBJ2-3; 7 nucleotides agree with TRBD1. The sample taken for sequencing was peripheral blood mononuclear cells. The DNA read from the CDR3 is TGCGCCAGCAGCTTGGGCCCCGGACAGGGCACAGATACG. This codes for CASSLGPGQGTDT. The whole CDR3 sequence reads CASSLGPGQGTDTQYF.